This T cell receptor (beta chain) is drawn from a study of CD8+CD57+ T cells in acquired aplastic anemia. Trimming shortened V by 4 bases and J by 8 bases, and 7 bases separated the two germline ends. CDR3 length: 11 residues. Germline CDR1 is SGHKS and CDR2 is YYEKEE (reference sequence). Profiling of TCR beta VDJ combinations and CDR3 sequences used genomic DNA as template. TCRdb re-called the reads with MiXCR, one entry per CDR3 protein. The table lists 200,000 or so distinct CDR3 sequences, about three fifths of them singletons. Sequenced sample: sorted CD4+, CD8+, or CD8+CD57+ T cells (not recorded which) from PBMCs. This receptor was identified in a human donor with severe aplastic anemia or a healthy control (not recorded which). V gene TRBV5-5 combines with J gene TRBJ2-1; D perhaps matches TRBD2 (5 bases). Here the CDR3 reads CASSQADEQFF. CDR3 nucleotides: TGTGCCAGCAGCCAAGCGGATGAGCAGTTCTTC. Full variable domain (rest looked up from reference TRBV5-5 and TRBJ2-1): DAGVTQSPTHLIKTRGQQVTLRCSPISGHKSVSWYQQVLGQGPQFIFQYYEKEERGRGNFPDRFSARQFPNYSSELNVNALLLGDSALYLCASSQADEQFFGPGTRLTVL.